A selection of T cell receptor beta chains follows, all from one sample in a study of blood T cell repertoires in COVID-19. Sequencing used immunoSEQ multiplex PCR; TCRdb keeps in-frame clones, though not all of them. The sample consists of 200,000 to 250,000 clones, nearly 90% of them appearing once. The sequencing input was PBMCs or T cells enriched from blood (not recorded which). These receptors were taken from a man aged 25 to 40 who had recovered from COVID-19. Both conserved end residues are part of each CDR3. D genes are given only for firm matches.

TRBJ1-5 - TRBV7-6 CASGEGGNQPQHF
TRBJ2-1 TRBD1 TRBV7-2 CASSPVMTGGFNEQFF
TRBJ1-5 - TRBV2 CASSGGAYQPQHF
TRBJ1-2 TRBD1 TRBV19 CASTDRGGGSYGYTF
TRBJ1-2 - TRBV12-3/TRBV12-4 CASTLTLGDGYTF
TRBJ2-7 - TRBV28 CASLSGKEKYEQYF
TRBJ2-7 - TRBV28 CASRQLSGTYEQYF
TRBJ2-3 TRBD2 TRBV4-1 CASRSGPLRTDTQYF
TRBJ1-3 - TRBV25-1 CASSEYRQADTIYF
TRBJ1-3 - TRBV5-1 CASSFGTPNSGNTIYF
TRBJ2-5 TRBD2 TRBV14 CASSQVAGMGRGETQYF
TRBJ1-1 - TRBV19 CASSPFGGMGTEAFF
TRBJ2-2 - TRBV19 CASSIRGPGELFF
TRBJ2-7 TRBD1 TRBV5-6 CASSSGWGQGTYEQYF
TRBJ1-2 - TRBV20-1 CSARDNQGYTF
TRBJ2-5 - TRBV6-5 CASNPRTAQETQYF
TRBJ2-7 - TRBV15 CATSRGARVDEQYF
TRBJ1-4 - TRBV4-2 CASSQGQAFNEKLFF
TRBJ2-2 TRBD1 TRBV6-2/TRBV6-3 CASSPDRANLPVELFF
TRBJ1-3 TRBD1 TRBV2 CASSKDRDGNTIYF
TRBJ1-6 TRBD1 TRBV14 CASSPDRGSSYNSPLHF
TRBJ1-2 TRBD1 TRBV9 CASSVGDRGYGYTF
TRBJ2-7 TRBD1 TRBV7-2 CASSLGQGAGEQYF
TRBJ1-1 - TRBV14 CASSQERGLNTEAFF
TRBJ1-1 TRBD1 TRBV6-5 CASTQTGGIGTEAFF
TRBJ2-1 - TRBV28 CASSFGVGVGSYNEQFF
TRBJ1-4 TRBD1 TRBV2 CASSVFQGAGEKLFF
TRBJ1-6 - TRBV9 CASSVGEGTASPLHF
TRBJ1-2 TRBD1 TRBV6-4 CASSGDGDRGYGYTF
TRBJ1-2 - TRBV5-6 CASSLVLENYGYTF
TRBJ2-1 - TRBV7-8 CASSNDIQGRDNEQFF
TRBJ2-1 TRBD2 TRBV5-1 CASSQAGGSYNEQFF
TRBJ2-2 - TRBV7-2 CASSRPPGTGELFF
TRBJ2-1 TRBD2 TRBV18 CASSPGLAGVEQFF
TRBJ2-7 TRBD1 TRBV24-1 CATSDSNRGLYEQYF
TRBJ2-7 - TRBV5-5 CASSFHHRETTYEQYF
TRBJ1-6 - TRBV6-5 CASSRDPAGYSPLHF
TRBJ2-7 - TRBV6-5 CASHTQGYEQYF
TRBJ1-6 TRBD1 TRBV2 CASSADRAGNSPLHF
TRBJ2-3 - TRBV19 CASSTPGEGTDTQYF
TRBJ2-5 TRBD1 TRBV4-1 CASSQETGGITQYF
TRBJ1-2 - TRBV4-3 CASSVQEGGGYTF
TRBJ1-5 TRBD1 TRBV28 CASSARTGGGRPQHF
TRBJ2-1 - TRBV7-9 CASTLRNEQFF
TRBJ2-3 - TRBV7-7 CASSPKGHTDTQYF
TRBJ1-1 TRBD1 TRBV18 CASSRDTGQKTEAFF
TRBJ1-3 - TRBV4-2 CASSQTGSSGNTIYF
TRBJ1-5 TRBD1 TRBV2 CASSEGRTGGEGNQPQHF
TRBJ2-7 - TRBV7-8 CASSLAQGPSYEQYF
TRBJ1-1 TRBD1 TRBV28 CASLTPQGVTEAFF
TRBJ2-4 TRBD1 TRBV3-1/TRBV3-2 CASSHHPETGGLRAENIQYF
TRBJ2-7 - TRBV4-3 CASSHTKTESYEQYF
TRBJ2-7 TRBD1 TRBV12-3/TRBV12-4 CASSLTGGYEQYF